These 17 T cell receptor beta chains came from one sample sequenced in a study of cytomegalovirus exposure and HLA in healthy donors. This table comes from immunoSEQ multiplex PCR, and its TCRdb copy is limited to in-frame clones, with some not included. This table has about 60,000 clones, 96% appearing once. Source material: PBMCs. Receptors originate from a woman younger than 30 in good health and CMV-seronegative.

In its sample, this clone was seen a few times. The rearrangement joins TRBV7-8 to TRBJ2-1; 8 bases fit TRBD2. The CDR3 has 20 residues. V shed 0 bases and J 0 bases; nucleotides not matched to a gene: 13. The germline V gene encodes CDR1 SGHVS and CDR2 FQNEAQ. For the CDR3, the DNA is TGTGCCAGCAGCTTAGCGCGGGCGGGGGGCCTAACCCGCTCCTACAATGAGCAGTTCTTC. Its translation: CASSLARAGGLTRSYNEQFF.

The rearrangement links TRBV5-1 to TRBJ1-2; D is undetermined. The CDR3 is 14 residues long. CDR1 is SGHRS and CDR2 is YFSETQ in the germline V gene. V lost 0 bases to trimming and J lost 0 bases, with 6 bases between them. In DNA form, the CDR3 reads TGCGCCAGCAGCTTGGCCCCCACTAACTATGGCTACACCTTC. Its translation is CASSLAPTNYGYTF. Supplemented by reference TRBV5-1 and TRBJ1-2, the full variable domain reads KAGVTQTPRYLIKTRGQQVTLSCSPISGHRSVSWYQQTPGQGLQFLFEYFSETQRNKGNFPGRFSGRQFSNSRSEMNVSTLELGDSALYLCASSLAPTNYGYTFGSGTRLTVV.

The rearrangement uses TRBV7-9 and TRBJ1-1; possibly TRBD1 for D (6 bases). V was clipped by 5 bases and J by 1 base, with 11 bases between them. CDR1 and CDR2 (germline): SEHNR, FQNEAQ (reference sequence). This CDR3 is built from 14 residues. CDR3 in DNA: TGTGCCAGCAGCAAACTAGGGGGGAACACTGAAGCTTTCTTT. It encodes CASSKLGGNTEAFF.

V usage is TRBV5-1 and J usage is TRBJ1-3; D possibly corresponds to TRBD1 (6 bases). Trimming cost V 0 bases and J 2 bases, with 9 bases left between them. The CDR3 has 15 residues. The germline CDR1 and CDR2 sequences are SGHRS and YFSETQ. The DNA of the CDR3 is TGCGCCAGCAGCTTGGGGGGGGGCACTGGAAACACCATATATTTT. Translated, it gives CASSLGGGTGNTIYF.

CDR3 amino acids: CASRLTAGETQYF. The CDR3, as DNA: TGTGCCAGCAGACTAACGGCGGGGGAGACCCAGTACTTC. The rearrangement joins TRBV7-9 to TRBJ2-5; a weak D match, TRBD2 (6 bases). The CDR3 consists of 13 residues. Trimming left V 6 bases short and J 5 bases short, with 13 bases between. Germline V gene lookup returns CDR1 SEHNR and CDR2 FQNEAQ (reference sequence).

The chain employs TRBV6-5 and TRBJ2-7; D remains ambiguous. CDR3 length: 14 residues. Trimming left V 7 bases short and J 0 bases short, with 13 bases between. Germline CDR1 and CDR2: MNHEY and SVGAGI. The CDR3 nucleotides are TGTGCCAGCACCCGCGGTCCCGGCTCCTACGAGCAGTACTTC. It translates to CASTRGPGSYEQYF.

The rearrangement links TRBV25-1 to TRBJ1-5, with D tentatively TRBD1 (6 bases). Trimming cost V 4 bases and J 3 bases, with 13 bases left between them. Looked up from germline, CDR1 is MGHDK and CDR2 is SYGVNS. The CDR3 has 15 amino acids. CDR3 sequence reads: CASSAHDRSNQPQHF. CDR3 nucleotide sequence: TGTGCCAGCAGTGCACATGACAGGTCCAATCAGCCCCAGCATTTT. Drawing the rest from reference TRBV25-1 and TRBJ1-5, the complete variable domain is EADIYQTPRYLVIGTGKKITLECSQTMGHDKMYWYQQDPGMELHLIHYSYGVNSTEKGDLSSESTVSRIRTEHFPLTLESARPSHTSQYLCASSAHDRSNQPQHFGDGTRLSIL.

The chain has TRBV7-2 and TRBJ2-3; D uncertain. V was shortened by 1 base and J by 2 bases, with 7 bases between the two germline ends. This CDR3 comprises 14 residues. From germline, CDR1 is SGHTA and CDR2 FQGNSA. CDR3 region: CASSLVSYTDTQYF. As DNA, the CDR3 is TGTGCCAGCAGCTTAGTTTCCTACACAGATACGCAGTATTTT.

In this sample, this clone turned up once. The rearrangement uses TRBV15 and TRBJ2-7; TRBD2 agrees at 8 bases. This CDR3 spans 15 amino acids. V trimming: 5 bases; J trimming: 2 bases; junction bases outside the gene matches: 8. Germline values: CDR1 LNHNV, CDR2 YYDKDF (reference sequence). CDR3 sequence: CATSAPRGGAYEQYF. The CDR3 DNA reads TGTGCCACCAGCGCCCCTCGGGGGGGGGCCTACGAGCAGTACTTC. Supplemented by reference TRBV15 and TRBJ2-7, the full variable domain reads DAMVIQNPRYQVTQFGKPVTLSCSQTLNHNVMYWYQQKSSQAPKLLFHYYDKDFNNEADTPDNFQSRRPNTSFCFLDIRSPGLGDTAMYLCATSAPRGGAYEQYFGPGTRLTVT.

In nucleotides, the CDR3 is TGCGCCAGCAGCCATCGACTAGCCCCATACAATGAGCAGTTCTTC. It yields the protein CASSHRLAPYNEQFF. The V gene is TRBV4-1, the J gene TRBJ2-1, with TRBD2 matching 7 bases. Germline V lookup: CDR1 MGHRA, CDR2 YSYEKL. V trimming: 3 bases; J trimming: 4 bases; junction bases outside the gene matches: 6. The CDR3 has 15 residues.

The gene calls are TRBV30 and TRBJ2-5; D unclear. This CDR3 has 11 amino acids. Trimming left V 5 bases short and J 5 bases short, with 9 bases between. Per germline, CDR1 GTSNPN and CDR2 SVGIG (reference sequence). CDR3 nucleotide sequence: TGTGCCTGGGGCCGCTGGGAGACCCAGTACTTC. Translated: CAWGRWETQYF.

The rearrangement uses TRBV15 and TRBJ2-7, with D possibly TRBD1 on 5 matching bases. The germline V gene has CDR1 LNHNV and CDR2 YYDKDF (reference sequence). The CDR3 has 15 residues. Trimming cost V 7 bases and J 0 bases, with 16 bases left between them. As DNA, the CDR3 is TGTGCCACCAAAGACAGTCCCTGGGACTCCTACGAGCAGTACTTC. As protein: CATKDSPWDSYEQYF. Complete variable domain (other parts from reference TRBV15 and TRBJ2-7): DAMVIQNPRYQVTQFGKPVTLSCSQTLNHNVMYWYQQKSSQAPKLLFHYYDKDFNNEADTPDNFQSRRPNTSFCFLDIRSPGLGDTAMYLCATKDSPWDSYEQYFGPGTRLTVT.

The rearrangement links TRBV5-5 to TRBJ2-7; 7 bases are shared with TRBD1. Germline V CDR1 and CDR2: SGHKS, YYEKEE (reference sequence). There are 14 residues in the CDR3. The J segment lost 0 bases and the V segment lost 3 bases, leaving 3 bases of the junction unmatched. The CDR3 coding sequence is TGTGCCAGCAGCTACCCAGGGGGCTCCTACGAGCAGTACTTC. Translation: CASSYPGGSYEQYF.

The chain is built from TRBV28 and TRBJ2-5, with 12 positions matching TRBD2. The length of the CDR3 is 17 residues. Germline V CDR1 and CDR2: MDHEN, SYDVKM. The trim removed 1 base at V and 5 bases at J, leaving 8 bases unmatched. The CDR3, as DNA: TGTGCCAGCAGTTTATTAGCTAGCGGGAGGGCCGTGGAGACCCAGTACTTC. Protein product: CASSLLASGRAVETQYF.

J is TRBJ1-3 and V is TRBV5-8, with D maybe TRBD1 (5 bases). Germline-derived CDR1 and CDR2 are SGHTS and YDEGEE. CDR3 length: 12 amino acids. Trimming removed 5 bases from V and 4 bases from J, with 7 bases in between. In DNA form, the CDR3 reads TGTGCCAGCAGGGGACTGGGAAACACCATATATTTT. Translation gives CASRGLGNTIYF.

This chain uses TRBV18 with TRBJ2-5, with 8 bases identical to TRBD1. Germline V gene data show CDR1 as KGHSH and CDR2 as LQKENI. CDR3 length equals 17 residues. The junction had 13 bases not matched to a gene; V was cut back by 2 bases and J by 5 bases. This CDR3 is CASSPFGTGGDEETQYF. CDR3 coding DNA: TGTGCCAGCTCACCATTCGGGACAGGAGGTGATGAGGAGACCCAGTACTTC.

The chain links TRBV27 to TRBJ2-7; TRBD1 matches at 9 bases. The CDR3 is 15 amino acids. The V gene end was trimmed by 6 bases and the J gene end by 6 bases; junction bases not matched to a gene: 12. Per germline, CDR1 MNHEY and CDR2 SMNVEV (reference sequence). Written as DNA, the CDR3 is TGTGCCAGCAGGCCCACGGGACAGGGTCCCCTCGAGCAGTACTTC. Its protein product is CASRPTGQGPLEQYF.